These T cell receptor beta chains were read from a single sample in a study of cytomegalovirus exposure and HLA in healthy donors. Sequenced by immunoSEQ multiplex PCR; TCRdb stores in-frame clones only, minus some. The sample lists approximately 110,000 clones, roughly 69% occurring once. The sequencing sample was made of PBMCs. Every receptor here comes from a woman aged 40-49 years in good health and CMV-seropositive. CDR3s include the opening cysteine and the closing phenylalanine or tryptophan. D genes are given only for firm matches. Not every row has a clone size; where given, it reads once, few, many or a size class.

v_call	d_call	j_call	clone_size	cdr3_aa	cdr3_nt
TRBV18	NA	TRBJ2-5	NA	CASSPNRGQETQYF	TGTGCCAGCTCACCTAATAGGGGCCAAGAGACCCAGTACTTC
TRBV11-2	TRBD1	TRBJ2-7	NA	CASSLVGTGGYEQYF	TGTGCCAGCAGCTTAGTTGGGACAGGGGGTTACGAGCAGTACTTC
TRBV14	NA	TRBJ1-1	NA	CASSQGLGQGLQGAFF	TGTGCCAGCAGCCAAGGATTGGGCCAGGGGCTTCAGGGTGCTTTCTTT
TRBV25-1	NA	TRBJ2-7	NA	CASKNSYEQYF	TGTGCCAGCAAAAACAGCTACGAGCAGTACTTC
TRBV7-6	NA	TRBJ1-6	NA	CASSLGAGLDYNSPLHF	TGTGCCAGCAGCTTGGGGGCAGGGCTGGACTATAATTCACCCCTCCACTTT
TRBV18	NA	TRBJ1-1	once	CASSPLGGGEAFF	TGTGCCAGCTCACCATTGGGAGGAGGGGAAGCTTTCTTT
TRBV5-8	TRBD1	TRBJ1-2	NA	CASSRPGTVFNYGYTF	TGTGCCAGCAGCCGCCCAGGGACAGTGTTTAACTATGGCTACACCTTC
TRBV5-1	NA	TRBJ2-4	once	CASSPDPRGNIQYF	TGCGCCAGCAGCCCGGATCCCAGGGGAAACATTCAGTACTTC
TRBV5-4	NA	TRBJ1-1	NA	CASSPMVENTEAFF	TGTGCCAGCAGCCCTATGGTAGAGAACACTGAAGCTTTCTTT
TRBV20-1	NA	TRBJ2-5	NA	CSATGETQYF	TGCAGTGCTACAGGGGAGACCCAGTACTTC
TRBV29-1	NA	TRBJ2-3	NA	CSVSGVPTDTQYF	TGCAGCGTCTCGGGGGTACCCACAGATACGCAGTATTTT
TRBV7-9	NA	TRBJ1-1	few	CASSLVQIEAFF	TGTGCCAGCAGCTTAGTACAGATAGAAGCTTTCTTT
TRBV4-1	TRBD2	TRBJ2-7	NA	CASSLSGGAYEQYF	TGCGCCAGCAGCCTTAGCGGGGGGGCGTACGAGCAGTACTTC
TRBV7-8	NA	TRBJ1-1	NA	CASSLFGATRGHNTEAFF	TGTGCCAGCAGCTTATTTGGGGCGACCCGCGGACACAACACTGAAGCTTTCTTT
TRBV5-1	NA	TRBJ1-2	few	CASSLDAGVYGYTF	TGCGCCAGCAGCTTGGATGCAGGGGTCTATGGCTACACCTTC